Sequencing of this T cell receptor (beta chain) was carried out in a study of OX40 agonist ivuxolimab in advanced cancers. About the research overall: Ivuxolimab is an agonistic anti-OX40 (CD134) antibody, and patients were treated with it.

There are 13 residues in the CDR3. Germline values: CDR1 MNHEY, CDR2 SVGAGI. Trimming took 6 bases from V and 1 from J, leaving 7 bases between them. Autoimmune disease history or systemic immunosuppression excluded patients. This clone has just one count. Data came from immunoSEQ multiplex PCR; TCRdb stores just in-frame clones and leaves some out. The data hold about 55,000 clones, with roughly 86% observed a single time. The chain employs TRBV6-5 and TRBJ1-3; unclear D gene. The clonotype was recovered from an adult with an advanced solid tumor such as melanoma, head and neck, liver or kidney cancer. This material consisted of CD4+ or CD8+ T cells sorted from blood, taken in a trial of the OX40 agonist ivuxolimab. The CDR3 DNA reads as TGTGCCAGCAGGTCGGTTTCTGGAAACACCATATATTTT. It encodes CASRSVSGNTIYF.